Listed here is a single TCR beta chain. These data come from a study of blood T cell repertoires in COVID-19. Study-level background: The study drew acute and convalescent COVID-19 samples from the United States, Italy and Spain.

The authors' processing: Quantification of nucleated cells was approximated via reference gene primer amplification. The protocol was immunoSEQ multiplex PCR, while the TCRdb copy is restricted to in-frame clones and leaves out a portion. The DNA gave D and trimming, while V, J and clone size come from that table. In the table there are fewer than 80,000 clones, around nine tenths of which are singletons. V lost 5 bases and J lost 4; bases outside the gene matches: 5. The CDR3 runs to 15 residues. Germline CDR1 LNHDA, CDR2 SQIVND (reference sequence). Seattle-derived patients entered the study during active infection and were followed longitudinally.

Material: peripheral blood. The chain carries TRBV19 and TRBJ1-5, with 10 bases matching TRBD1. The TCR was taken from a man older than 75 with COVID-19, enrolled during active disease. The CDR3 DNA reads TGTGCCAGTAGTTACGGGGACAGGGGAAATCAGCCCCAGCATTTT. This sequence encodes CASSYGDRGNQPQHF.